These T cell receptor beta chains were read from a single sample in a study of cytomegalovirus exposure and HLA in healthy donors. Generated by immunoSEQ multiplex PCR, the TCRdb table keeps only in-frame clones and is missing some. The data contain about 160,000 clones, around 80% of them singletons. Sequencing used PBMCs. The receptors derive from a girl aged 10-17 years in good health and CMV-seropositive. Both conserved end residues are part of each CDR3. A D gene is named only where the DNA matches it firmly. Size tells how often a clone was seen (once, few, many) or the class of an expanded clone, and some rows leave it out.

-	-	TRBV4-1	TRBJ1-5	TGCGCCAGCAGCCAAGAACAGAGCAATCAGCCCCAGCATTTT	CASSQEQSNQPQHF
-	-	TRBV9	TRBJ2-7	TGTGCCAGCAGCGGGGAGAGATCCTACGAGCAGTACTTC	CASSGERSYEQYF
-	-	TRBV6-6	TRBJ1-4	TGTGCCAGCAGCCCGCCCAGAAATGAAAAACTGTTTTTT	CASSPPRNEKLFF
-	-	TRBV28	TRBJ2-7	TGTGCCAGCAGTTTGCCCTCCCCGACTACGGTCGCTTGGCACGAGCAGTACTTC	CASSLPSPTTVAWHEQYF
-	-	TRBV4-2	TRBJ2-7	TGTGCCAGCAGCCAAGGATCCGGGTGGGAGCAGTACTTC	CASSQGSGWEQYF
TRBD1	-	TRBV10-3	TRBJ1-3	TGTGCCATCAGTGGACAGGGCTATGGAAACACCATATATTTT	CAISGQGYGNTIYF
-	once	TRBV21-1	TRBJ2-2	TGTGCCACCGACCTTGGTTCGGCGAAATCAGACAACGGGGAGCTGTTTTTT	CATDLGSAKSDNGELFF
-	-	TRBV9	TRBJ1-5	TGTGCCAGCGGGGGGTTTGGGGAGCCGGCGAGCAATCAGCCCCAGCATTTT	CASGGFGEPASNQPQHF
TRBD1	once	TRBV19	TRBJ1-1	TGTGCCACTAAACAGGGGGGGGCAGAGAGAACTGAAGCTTTCTTT	CATKQGGAERTEAFF
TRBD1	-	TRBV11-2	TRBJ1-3	TGTGCCAGCAGCACCACAGGGGGCACGGTCGGAAACACCATATATTTT	CASSTTGGTVGNTIYF
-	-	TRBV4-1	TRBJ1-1	TGCGCCAGCAGTGCGGGGCGTAGCGAAGCTTTCTTT	CASSAGRSEAFF
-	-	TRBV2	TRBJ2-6	TGTGCCAGCATTACGGAGGCCTCTGGGGCCAACGTCCTGACTTTC	CASITEASGANVLTF
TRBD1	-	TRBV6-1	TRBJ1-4	TGTGCCAGCAGAATTCGACAGGGACCTAATGAAAAACTGTTTTTT	CASRIRQGPNEKLFF
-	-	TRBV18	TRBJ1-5	TGTGCCAGCTCACCGGGGCAAGGTCAGCCCCAGCATTTT	CASSPGQGQPQHF
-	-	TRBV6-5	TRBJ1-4	TGTGCCAGCAGTTATGGGACATTTGCAACTAATGAAAAACTGTTTTTT	CASSYGTFATNEKLFF
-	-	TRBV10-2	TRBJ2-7	TGCGCCAGCAGGGCTGGGGCAGTCCCTTCCTACGAGCAGTACTTC	CASRAGAVPSYEQYF
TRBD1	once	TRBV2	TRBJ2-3	TGTGCCAGCAGACCACCCGTTGGCAGGGGGAGAACTAGCACAGATACGCAGTATTTT	CASRPPVGRGRTSTDTQYF
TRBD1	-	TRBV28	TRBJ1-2	TGTGCCAGCAGTTTATGGACAGGGGGCGCGGGCTACACCTTC	CASSLWTGGAGYTF